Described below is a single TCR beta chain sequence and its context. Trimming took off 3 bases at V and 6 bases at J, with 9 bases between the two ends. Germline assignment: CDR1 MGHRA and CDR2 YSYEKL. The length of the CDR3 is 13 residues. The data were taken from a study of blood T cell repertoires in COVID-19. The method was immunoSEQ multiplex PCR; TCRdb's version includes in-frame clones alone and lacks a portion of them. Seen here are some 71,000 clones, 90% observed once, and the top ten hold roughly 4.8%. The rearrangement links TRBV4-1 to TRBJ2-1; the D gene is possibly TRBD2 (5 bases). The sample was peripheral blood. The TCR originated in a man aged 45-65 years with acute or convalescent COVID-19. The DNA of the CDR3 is TGCGCCAGCAGCCACCGGGGTTCCAATGAGCAGTTCTTC. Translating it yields CASSHRGSNEQFF.